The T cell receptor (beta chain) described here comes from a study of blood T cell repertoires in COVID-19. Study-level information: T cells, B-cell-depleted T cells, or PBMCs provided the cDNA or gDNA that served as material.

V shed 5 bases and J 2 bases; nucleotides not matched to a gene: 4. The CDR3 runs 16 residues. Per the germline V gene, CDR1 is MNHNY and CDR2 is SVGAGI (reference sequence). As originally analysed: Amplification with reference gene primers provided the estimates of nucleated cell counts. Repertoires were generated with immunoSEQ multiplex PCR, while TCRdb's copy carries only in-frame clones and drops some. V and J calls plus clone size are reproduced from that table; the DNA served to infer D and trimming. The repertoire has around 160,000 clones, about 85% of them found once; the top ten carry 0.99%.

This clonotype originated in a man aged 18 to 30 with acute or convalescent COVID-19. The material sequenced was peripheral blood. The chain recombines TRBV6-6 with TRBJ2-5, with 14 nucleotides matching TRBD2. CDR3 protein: CASSLGTSGGQETQYF. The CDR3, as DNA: TGTGCCAGCAGTCTAGGGACTAGCGGGGGACAAGAGACCCAGTACTTC.